This T cell receptor (beta chain) was sequenced for a study of blood T cells in healthy people across ages. Each donor supplied roughly 10 milliliters of peripheral blood. Comment on this clonotype: Its antigen is currently unknown.

The CDR3 extends over 14 amino acids. The V end was cut by 4 bases, the J end by 10 bases, with 20 bases between. Germline V lookup: CDR1 SGDLS, CDR2 YYNGEE. Combining a sample-barcoded 5' primer with a J-beta primer mix, a second PCR ran for 7 to 11 cycles. TCRdb processed the 5' RACE reads anew with MiXCR; each CDR3 protein has one entry. The sample consists of around 280,000 distinct CDR3 sequences, 25% to 30% of them appearing once. Findings and caveats of the study: It was not known whether donors were CMV positive (a possible confounder of expanded clonotype changes). Long-lived and aged donors differed, with more naive CD4+ cells and higher diversity in the long-lived. A conclusive naive versus antigen-experienced comparison was prevented by the unsorted PBMCs.

The clonotype comes from a woman aged 70 to 79 in good health. The sequenced material came from blood. The rearrangement joins TRBV9 to TRBJ1-1; TRBD1 is a possible D gene (6 bases). In nucleotides, the CDR3 is TGTGCCAGCAGCCCCCAGACAGGTTTTAATGGAGCTTTCTTT. It codes for CASSPQTGFNGAFF. Combining the CDR3 with reference TRBV9 and TRBJ1-1 gives the whole variable domain DSGVTQTPKHLITATGQRVTLRCSPRSGDLSVYWYQQSLDQGLQFLIQYYNGEERAKGNILERFSAQQFPDLHSELNLSSLELGDSALYFCASSPQTGFNGAFFGQGTRLTVV.